The clone carrying this T cell receptor (beta chain) was recorded a few times. Antigen specificity is unknown. Each donor supplied approximately 10 milliliters of peripheral blood. This entry belongs to a study of blood T cells in healthy people across ages. Per the germline V gene, CDR1 is SGHTA and CDR2 is FQGNSA. V trimming: 2 bases; J trimming: 2 bases; junction bases outside the gene matches: 5. This CDR3 has 15 amino acids. Findings of the study overall: Older individuals had lower TCR beta diversity per million T cells (the decline was roughly linear).

It was with a sample-barcoded 5' primer and a J-beta primer mix that a second PCR of roughly 7 to 12 cycles was run. Each TCR beta cDNA got a 12-nucleotide random molecular identifier. TCRdb fed the 5' RACE reads into MiXCR, producing one record per CDR3 protein. The sample carries 660,000 or so distinct CDR3 sequences, approximately 59% recorded once. Sequencing was done on a sample of blood. V is TRBV7-2 and J is TRBJ2-7; 8 bases align to TRBD2. The receptor was isolated from a man in his sixties in good health. The CDR3 sequence: CASSLWAGGTYEQYF. CDR3 sequence (DNA): TGTGCCAGCAGCTTATGGGCGGGGGGAACCTACGAGCAGTACTTC.